There are many counts of the clone carrying this T cell receptor beta chain. Sequencing was performed with immunoSEQ multiplex PCR; in TCRdb, only in-frame clones are kept and a portion is missing. Of nearly 200,000 clones in the sample, about four fifths were seen once. Grouping used clinical history reported by participants in a survey and questionnaire. Cohort 3 donors were reported recovered after two negative PCRs, clearance, or symptom resolution. The data derive from a study of blood T cell repertoires in COVID-19. Whole-study context: The cDNA or gDNA used as material had been derived from T cells, B-cell-depleted T cells, or PBMCs.

The TCR originated in a man aged 40-49 years who had recovered from COVID-19. Sequencing was done on a sample of PBMCs or T cells enriched from blood (not recorded which).

CDR3 in DNA: TGCGCCAGCAGCCAAGTGACCGGGACAGGGGGCATTGAGCAGTTCTTC. Translation gives CASSQVTGTGGIEQFF. The chain has TRBV4-3 and TRBJ2-1; TRBD1 agrees at 12 bases. The ends lost 1 base at V and 9 bases at J; junction bases unmatched: 7. CDR1 and CDR2 (germline): LGHNA, YSLEER. The CDR3 extends over 16 amino acids.